The 3 T cell receptor beta chains below were found in one sample sequenced in a study of T cell repertoires in cytomegalovirus infection (dated by TCRdb to about 2019). Sequencing was performed on an Illumina HiSeq 1500. TCRdb passed the public sequencing reads through fastp at Q25 and MiXCR, retaining productive beta sequences. Entries are consolidated by CDR3 protein sequence, retaining the most common genes and DNA. The sample profile shows 450,000 to 600,000 distinct CDR3 sequences; approximately 46% of them were found once. Around 45% of the sample is held by the ten biggest clonotypes. For these receptors, no antigen is known. The intended sense of this specimen's treatment or condition label: in vitro stimulation with specific CMV peptide epitopes to enrich CMV-specific T cells. This specimen was cultured PBMCs, taken from culture after CMV antigen stimulation. These receptors were taken from a human donor in good health (CMV status not recorded). Some clones in this sample may be carry-over from other donors' samples.

The V and J genes are TRBV7-2 and TRBJ2-1, with 9 nucleotides matching TRBD2. The CDR3 length is 16 residues. In germline, CDR1 is SGHTA, CDR2 FQGNSA. The trim removed 5 bases at V and 0 bases at J, leaving 5 bases unmatched. The CDR3 loop is CASSRSGSPSYNEQFF. The CDR3 region has the DNA TGTGCCAGCAGCCGTAGCGGGAGTCCCTCCTACAATGAGCAGTTCTTC. Combining the CDR3 with reference TRBV7-2 and TRBJ2-1 gives the whole variable domain GAGVSQSPSNKVTEKGKDVELRCDPISGHTALYWYRQSLGQGLEFLIYFQGNSAPDKSGLPSDRFSAERTGGSVSTLTIQRTQQEDSAVYLCASSRSGSPSYNEQFFGPGTRLTVL.

This clonotype was counted only a few times. The rearrangement links TRBV7-9 to TRBJ1-6; 10 bases align to TRBD1. The CDR3 length is 15 residues. Germline V lookup: CDR1 SEHNR, CDR2 FQNEAQ (reference sequence). The trim removed 4 bases at V and 10 bases at J, leaving 7 bases unmatched. CDR3 nucleotide sequence: TGTGCCAGCAGCTCTAGAGGGACAGGGGACTCACCCCTCCACTTT. Encoded protein: CASSSRGTGDSPLHF.

The CDR3 spells CATLNVPANTEGAGYTF. The CDR3 DNA reads as TGTGCCACCTTAAACGTCCCGGCCAATACAGAGGGGGCTGGCTACACCTTC. The chain recombines TRBV10-3 with TRBJ1-2; TRBD1 agrees at 7 bases. The V and J ends lost 10 bases and 7 bases, in that order; junction bases with no gene match: 24. The CDR3 extends over 17 amino acids. Germline V gene data show CDR1 as ENHRY and CDR2 as SYGVKD.